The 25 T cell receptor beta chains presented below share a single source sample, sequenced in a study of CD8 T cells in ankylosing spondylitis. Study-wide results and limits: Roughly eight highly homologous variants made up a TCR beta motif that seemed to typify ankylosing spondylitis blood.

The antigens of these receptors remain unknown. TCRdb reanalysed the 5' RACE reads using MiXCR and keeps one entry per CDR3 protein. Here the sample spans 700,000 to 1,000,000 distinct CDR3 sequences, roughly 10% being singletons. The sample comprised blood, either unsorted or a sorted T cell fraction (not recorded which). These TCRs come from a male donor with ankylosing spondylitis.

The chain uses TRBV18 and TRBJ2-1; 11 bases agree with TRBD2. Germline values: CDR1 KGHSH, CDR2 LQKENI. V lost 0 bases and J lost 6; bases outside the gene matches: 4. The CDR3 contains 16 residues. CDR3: CASSPPVAGGLNEQFF. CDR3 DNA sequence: TGTGCCAGCTCACCACCGGTAGCGGGAGGGCTCAATGAGCAGTTCTTC.

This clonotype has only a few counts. CDR3 in DNA: TGTGCCAGCAGTACACTAGCGACTTACGGGGATGAGCAGTTCTTC. Protein sequence: CASSTLATYGDEQFF. The chain uses TRBV27 and TRBJ2-1; 7 bases fit TRBD2. V trimming: 5 bases; J trimming: 8 bases; junction bases outside the gene matches: 12. Germline values: CDR1 MNHEY, CDR2 SMNVEV (reference sequence). The CDR3 sequence is 15 residues long.

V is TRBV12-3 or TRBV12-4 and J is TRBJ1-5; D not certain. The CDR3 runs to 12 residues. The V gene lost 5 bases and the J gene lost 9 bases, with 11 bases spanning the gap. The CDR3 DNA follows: TGTGCCAGCAGTCCTGAGAGTTCGCCCCAGCATTTT. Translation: CASSPESSPQHF.

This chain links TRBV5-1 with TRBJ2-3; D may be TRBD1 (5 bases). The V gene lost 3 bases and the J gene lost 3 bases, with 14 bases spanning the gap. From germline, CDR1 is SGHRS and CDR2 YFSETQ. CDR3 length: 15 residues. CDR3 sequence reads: CASSWGDRQTDTQYF. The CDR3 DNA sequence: TGCGCCAGCAGCTGGGGTGACAGACAAACAGATACGCAGTATTTT.

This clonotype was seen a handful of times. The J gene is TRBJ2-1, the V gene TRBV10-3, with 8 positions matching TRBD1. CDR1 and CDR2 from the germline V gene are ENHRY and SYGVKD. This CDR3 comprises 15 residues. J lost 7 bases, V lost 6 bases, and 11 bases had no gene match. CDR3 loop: CAISGQGVLLNEQFF. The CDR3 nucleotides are TGTGCCATCAGCGGACAGGGAGTCCTCCTTAATGAGCAGTTCTTC.

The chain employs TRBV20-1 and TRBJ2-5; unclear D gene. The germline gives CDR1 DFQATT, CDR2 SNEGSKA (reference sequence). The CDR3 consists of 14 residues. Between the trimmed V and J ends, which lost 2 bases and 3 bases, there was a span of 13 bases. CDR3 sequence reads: CSARPLLVKETQYF. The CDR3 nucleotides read TGCAGTGCTAGACCTTTATTAGTCAAAGAGACCCAGTACTTC.

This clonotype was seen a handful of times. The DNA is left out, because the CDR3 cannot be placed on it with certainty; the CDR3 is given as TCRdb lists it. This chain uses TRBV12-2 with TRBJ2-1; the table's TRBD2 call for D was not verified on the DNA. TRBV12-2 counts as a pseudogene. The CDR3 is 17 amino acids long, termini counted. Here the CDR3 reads CASRPAFGRGTYNEQFF.

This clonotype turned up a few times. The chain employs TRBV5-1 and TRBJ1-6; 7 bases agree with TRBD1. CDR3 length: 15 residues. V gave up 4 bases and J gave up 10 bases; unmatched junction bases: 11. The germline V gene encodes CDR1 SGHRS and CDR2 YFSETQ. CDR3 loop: CASSSDGQVHSPLHF. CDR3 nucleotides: TGCGCCAGCAGCAGCGATGGACAGGTCCACTCACCCCTCCACTTT.

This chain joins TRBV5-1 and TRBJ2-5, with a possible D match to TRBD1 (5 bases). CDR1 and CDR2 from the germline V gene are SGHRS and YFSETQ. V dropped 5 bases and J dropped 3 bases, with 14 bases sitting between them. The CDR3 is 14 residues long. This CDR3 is CASSPARVEETQYF. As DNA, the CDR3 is TGCGCCAGCAGTCCCGCCAGGGTCGAAGAGACCCAGTACTTC.

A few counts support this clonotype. CDR3 nucleotide sequence: TGTGCCAGCACCTTGGGAAGCACAGATACGCAGTATTTT. The encoded protein is CASTLGSTDTQYF. The J gene is TRBJ2-3, the V gene TRBV28; D is ambiguous. The CDR3 runs 13 residues. Germline assignment: CDR1 MDHEN and CDR2 SYDVKM. Trimming took off 7 bases at V and 0 bases at J, with 8 bases between the two ends.

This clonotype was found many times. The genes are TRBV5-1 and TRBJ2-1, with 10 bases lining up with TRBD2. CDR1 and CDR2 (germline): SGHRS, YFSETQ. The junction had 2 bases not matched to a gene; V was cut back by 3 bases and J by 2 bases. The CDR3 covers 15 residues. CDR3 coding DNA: TGCGCCAGCAGCTGGCTAGCGGGAGCCTACAATGAGCAGTTCTTC. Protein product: CASSWLAGAYNEQFF. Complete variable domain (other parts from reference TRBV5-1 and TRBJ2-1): KAGVTQTPRYLIKTRGQQVTLSCSPISGHRSVSWYQQTPGQGLQFLFEYFSETQRNKGNFPGRFSGRQFSNSRSEMNVSTLELGDSALYLCASSWLAGAYNEQFFGPGTRLTVL.

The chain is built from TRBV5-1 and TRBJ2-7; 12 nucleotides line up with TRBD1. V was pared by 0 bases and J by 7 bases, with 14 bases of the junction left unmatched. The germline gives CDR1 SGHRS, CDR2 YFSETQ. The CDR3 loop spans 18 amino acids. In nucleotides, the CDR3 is TGCGCCAGCAGCTTGGGGGAATTTCCGGGACAGGGGGCAGAAGAGCAGTACTTC. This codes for CASSLGEFPGQGAEEQYF.

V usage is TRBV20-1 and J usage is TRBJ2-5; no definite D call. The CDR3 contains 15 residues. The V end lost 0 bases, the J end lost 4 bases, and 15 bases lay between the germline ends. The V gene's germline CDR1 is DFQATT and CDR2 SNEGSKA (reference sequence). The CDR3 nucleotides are TGCAGTGCTAGAGATCCCTCCAATAGTGGAGAGACCCAGTACTTC. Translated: CSARDPSNSGETQYF.

CDR3 sequence (DNA): TGTGCCAGCAGCCCTGTGGGAGGAGATACGCAGTATTTT. Residues: CASSPVGGDTQYF. The V and J genes are TRBV9 and TRBJ2-3; a weak D match, TRBD2 (6 bases). V was cut by 4 bases and J by 5 bases, with 11 bases left in between. From germline, CDR1 is SGDLS and CDR2 YYNGEE. CDR3 length: 13 amino acids. The complete variable domain, with remaining parts taken from reference TRBV9 and TRBJ2-3, reads DSGVTQTPKHLITATGQRVTLRCSPRSGDLSVYWYQQSLDQGLQFLIQYYNGEERAKGNILERFSAQQFPDLHSELNLSSLELGDSALYFCASSPVGGDTQYFGPGTRLTVL.

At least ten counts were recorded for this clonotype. For the CDR3, the DNA is TGTGCCAGCAGCTTAAGTAGGGCAGACGAGCAGTACTTC. Its translation is CASSLSRADEQYF. The chain is built from TRBV7-3 and TRBJ2-7; no clear D. This CDR3 has 13 residues. Germline CDR1 and CDR2: SGHTA and FQGTGA. The V gene lost 1 base and the J gene lost 5 bases, with 9 bases spanning the gap. The variable domain in full, with the rest retrieved from reference TRBV7-3 and TRBJ2-7, is GAGVSQTPSNKVTEKGKYVELRCDPISGHTALYWYRQSLGQGPEFLIYFQGTGAADDSGLPNDRFFAVRPEGSVSTLKIQRTERGDSAVYLCASSLSRADEQYFGPGTRLTVT.

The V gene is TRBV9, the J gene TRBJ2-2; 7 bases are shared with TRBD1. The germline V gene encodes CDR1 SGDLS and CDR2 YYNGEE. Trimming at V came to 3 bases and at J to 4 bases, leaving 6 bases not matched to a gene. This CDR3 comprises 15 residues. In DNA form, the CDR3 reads TGTGCCAGCAGCGAGGGACAGCCTCTCACCGGGGAGCTGTTTTTT. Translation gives CASSEGQPLTGELFF.

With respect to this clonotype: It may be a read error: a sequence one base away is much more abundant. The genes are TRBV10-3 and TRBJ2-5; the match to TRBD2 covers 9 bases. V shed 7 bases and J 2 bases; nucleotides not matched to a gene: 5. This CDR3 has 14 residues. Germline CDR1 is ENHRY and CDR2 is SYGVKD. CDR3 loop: CAINAAGGQETQYF. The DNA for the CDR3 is TGTGCCATCAATGCAGCGGGGGGACAAGAGACCCAGTACTTC.

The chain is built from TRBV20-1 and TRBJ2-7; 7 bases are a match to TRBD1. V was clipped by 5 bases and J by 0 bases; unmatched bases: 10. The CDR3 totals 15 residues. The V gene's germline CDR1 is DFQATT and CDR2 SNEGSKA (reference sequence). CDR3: CSASRPGDSSYEQYF. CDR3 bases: TGCAGTGCTTCCCGGCCCGGGGACAGCTCCTACGAGCAGTACTTC.

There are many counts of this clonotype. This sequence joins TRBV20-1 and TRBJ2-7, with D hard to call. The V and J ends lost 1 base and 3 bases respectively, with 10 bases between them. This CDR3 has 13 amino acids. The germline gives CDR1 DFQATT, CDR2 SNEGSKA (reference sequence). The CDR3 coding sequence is TGCAGTGCTAGAGGGCCCGTCGACTACGAGCAGTACTTC. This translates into CSARGPVDYEQYF.

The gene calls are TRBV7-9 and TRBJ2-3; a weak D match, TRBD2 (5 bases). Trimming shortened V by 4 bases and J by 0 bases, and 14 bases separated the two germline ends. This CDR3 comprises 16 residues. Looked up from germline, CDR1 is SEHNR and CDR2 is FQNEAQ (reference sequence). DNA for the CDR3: TGTGCCAGCAGCTCCCCCCCGGGGATTAGCACAGATACGCAGTATTTT. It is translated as CASSSPPGISTDTQYF.

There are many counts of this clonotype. The CDR3 DNA sequence: TGCGCCAGCAGCCTACGACCCCAAGAGACCCAGTACTTC. Its translation: CASSLRPQETQYF. The J gene is TRBJ2-5, the V gene TRBV4-3; no clear D. V was shortened by 4 bases and J by 1 base, with 7 bases between the two germline ends. CDR1 is LGHNA, CDR2 YSLEER, per germline. The CDR3 runs 13 residues.

The CDR3 region is CASSPMGSGRAEVGSYNEQFF. DNA of the CDR3: TGCGCCAGCAGCCCGATGGGTAGCGGGAGGGCCGAAGTTGGCTCCTACAATGAGCAGTTCTTC. The chain carries TRBV5-1 and TRBJ2-1; TRBD2 agrees at 11 bases. V was clipped by 4 bases and J by 0 bases; unmatched bases: 18. The CDR3 sequence is 21 residues long. Germline V gene data show CDR1 as SGHRS and CDR2 as YFSETQ.

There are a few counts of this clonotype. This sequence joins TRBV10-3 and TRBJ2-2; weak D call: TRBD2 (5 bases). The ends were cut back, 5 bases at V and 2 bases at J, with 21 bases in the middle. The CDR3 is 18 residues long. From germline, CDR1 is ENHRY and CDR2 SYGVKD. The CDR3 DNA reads TGTGCCATCAGTCCCTCGATGGGAGACTATCCTAACACCGGGGAGCTGTTTTTT. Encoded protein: CAISPSMGDYPNTGELFF.

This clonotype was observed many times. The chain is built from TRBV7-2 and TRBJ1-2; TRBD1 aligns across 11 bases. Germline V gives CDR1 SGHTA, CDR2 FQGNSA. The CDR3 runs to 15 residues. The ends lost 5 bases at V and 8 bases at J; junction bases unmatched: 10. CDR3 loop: CASSPWTGGLGGYTF. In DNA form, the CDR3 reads TGTGCCAGCAGCCCATGGACAGGGGGCCTGGGCGGCTACACCTTC.

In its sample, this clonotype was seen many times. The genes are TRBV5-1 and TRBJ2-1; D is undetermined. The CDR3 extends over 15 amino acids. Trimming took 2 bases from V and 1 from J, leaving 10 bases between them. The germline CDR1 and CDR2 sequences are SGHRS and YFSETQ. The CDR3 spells CASSFDRASYNEQFF. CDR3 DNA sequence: TGCGCCAGCAGCTTCGACCGAGCATCCTACAATGAGCAGTTCTTC. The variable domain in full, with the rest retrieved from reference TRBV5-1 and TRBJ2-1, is KAGVTQTPRYLIKTRGQQVTLSCSPISGHRSVSWYQQTPGQGLQFLFEYFSETQRNKGNFPGRFSGRQFSNSRSEMNVSTLELGDSALYLCASSFDRASYNEQFFGPGTRLTVL.